The 30 T cell receptor beta chains in this list originate from one sample, sequenced in a study of shared clonotypes between healthy human individuals. Profiling relied on immunoSEQ multiplex PCR, and the TCRdb table lists in-frame clones only, not all of them. Of some 530,000 clones in the sample, about 85% are singletons; the top ten hold over 9.5%. The sample taken for sequencing was PBMCs. These receptors all come from a woman in her thirties or forties in good health. Some clones in this sample may be carry-over from other donors' samples.

This clone was detected only a few times. The chain combines TRBV7-8 with TRBJ2-5; 11 positions match TRBD2. Germline assignment: CDR1 SGHVS and CDR2 FQNEAQ. The J segment lost 1 base and the V segment lost 3 bases, leaving 4 bases of the junction unmatched. The CDR3 is 16 residues long. This CDR3 is CASSFRLAGTQETQYF. The CDR3 region has the DNA TGTGCCAGCAGCTTCCGACTAGCGGGGACCCAAGAGACCCAGTACTTC.

As concerns this clone: A far larger clone is one base from this, pointing to a likely read error. The CDR3 here is CASSFLRDQPQRF. The CDR3 DNA reads as TGTGCCAGCAGTTTTCTAAGGGATCAGCCCCAGCGTTTT. This rearrangement joins TRBV28 to TRBJ1-5; D call uncertain. This CDR3 region has 13 residues. From germline, CDR1 is MDHEN and CDR2 SYDVKM. Full variable domain (missing parts from reference TRBV28 and TRBJ1-5): DVKVTQSSRYLVKRTGEKVFLECVQDMDHENMFWYRQDPGLGLRLIYFSYDVKMKEKGDIPEGYSVSREKKERFSLILESASTNQTSMYLCASSFLRDQPQRFGDGTRLSIL.

For this clone: The junction does not match germline at one end; this may be a read error. The V call is TRBV7-8, the J call TRBJ2-1, with D possibly being TRBD2 (5 bases). This CDR3 is built from 14 residues. CDR1 SGHVS and CDR2 FQNEAQ come from the germline V gene. CDR3 sequence (DNA): TGTGCCAGCAGCTTAGCGGGAGTCTACAATGAACAGTTCTTC. Translating gives CASSLAGVYNEQFF.

The chain uses TRBV13 and TRBJ2-7; D is unresolved. The CDR3 is 13 amino acids. The germline V and J ends were trimmed by 2 bases and 3 bases, with 8 bases remaining between them. CDR1 is PRHDT, CDR2 FYEKMQ, per germline (reference sequence). The CDR3 region has the DNA TGTGCCAGCAGCTTAACTGGGCTCTACGAGCAGTACTTC. Protein product: CASSLTGLYEQYF.

The V gene is TRBV2, the J gene TRBJ1-1, with 10 bases matching TRBD1. This CDR3 region has 18 residues. Germline values: CDR1 SNHLY, CDR2 FYNNEI. J gave up 2 bases and V 6 bases, and 15 bases lay outside the gene matches. For the CDR3, the DNA is TGTGCCAGCAGGTCTATGACAGGGGGCGAGGTTCTTAACACTGAAGCTTTCTTT. Amino acid sequence: CASRSMTGGEVLNTEAFF.

V is TRBV7-8 and J is TRBJ2-4; D ambiguous. The V end lost 1 base, the J end lost 4 bases, and 14 bases lay between the germline ends. Germline CDR1 and CDR2: SGHVS and FQNEAQ. This CDR3 region has 16 residues. The CDR3 sequence is CASSLEVWVRKNIQYF. The DNA of the CDR3 is TGTGCCAGCAGCTTAGAGGTCTGGGTCAGGAAAAACATTCAGTACTTC.

This clone occurred once. The CDR3 region has the DNA TGTGCCAGCAGCCAAGCGGGACTAGAAGGTAATGAGCAGTTCTTC. It specifies CASSQAGLEGNEQFF. The V call is TRBV4-2, the J call TRBJ2-1; 8 bases are a match to TRBD2. The germline V gene encodes CDR1 LGHNA and CDR2 YNFKEQ. V lost 1 base, J lost 7 bases, and 6 bases stayed unmatched. The length of the CDR3 is 15 residues.

The rearrangement joins TRBV19 to TRBJ1-1, with D uncertain. This CDR3 region has 12 residues. Trimming cost V 6 bases and J 5 bases, with 10 bases left between them. Germline V lookup: CDR1 LNHDA, CDR2 SQIVND (reference sequence). DNA for the CDR3: TGTGCCAGTAGCATGTATGGGACTGAAGCTTTCTTT. As protein: CASSMYGTEAFF.

J is TRBJ1-4 and V is TRBV5-4; the D gene is possibly TRBD1 (5 bases). The CDR3 loop spans 14 amino acids. From germline, CDR1 is SGHNT and CDR2 YYREEE (reference sequence). V was pared by 4 bases and J by 3 bases, with 10 bases between. In DNA form, the CDR3 reads TGTGCCAGCAGCGTGGGGGTTGCTAATGAAAAACTGTTTTTT. It yields the protein CASSVGVANEKLFF. The full variable domain, completed using reference TRBV5-4 and TRBJ1-4, is ETGVTQSPTHLIKTRGQQVTLRCSSQSGHNTVSWYQQALGQGPQFIFQYYREEENGRGNFPPRFSGLQFPNYSSELNVNALELDDSALYLCASSVGVANEKLFFGSGTQLSVL.

The chain links TRBV15 to TRBJ2-5; TRBD2 matches 10 bases. The CDR3 totals 15 residues. V shed 0 bases, J shed 5 bases, and the junction held 3 bases outside the gene matches. CDR1 is LNHNV, CDR2 YYDKDF, per germline (reference sequence). CDR3 loop: CATSRESGRAETQYF. Here the CDR3 DNA reads TGTGCCACCAGCAGAGAGAGCGGGAGGGCTGAGACCCAGTACTTC. Full variable domain (missing parts from reference TRBV15 and TRBJ2-5): DAMVIQNPRYQVTQFGKPVTLSCSQTLNHNVMYWYQQKSSQAPKLLFHYYDKDFNNEADTPDNFQSRRPNTSFCFLDIRSPGLGDTAMYLCATSRESGRAETQYFGPGTRLLVL.

V gene TRBV9 combines with J gene TRBJ2-1, with a weak D call TRBD2 (6 bases). CDR1 SGDLS and CDR2 YYNGEE come from the germline V gene. V gave up 2 bases and J gave up 1 base, with 16 bases separating them. The CDR3 sequence is 17 residues long. CDR3 loop: CASSVSGSGGSYNEQFF. CDR3 in DNA: TGTGCCAGCAGCGTCTCTGGTAGCGGCGGTTCCTACAATGAGCAGTTCTTC.

In the case of this clone: A read error is likely here: a far larger clone is one base away. This chain links TRBV2 with TRBJ2-2; D is ambiguous. This CDR3 is built from 12 residues. Trimming stripped 1 base from V and 6 bases from J, with 3 bases between. From germline, CDR1 is SNHLY and CDR2 FYNNEI. CDR3 protein: CASSEGSGELFF. CDR3 nucleotides: TGTGCCAGCAGTGAAGGGTCCGGGGAGCTGTTTTTT.

This clone was seen once. A much larger clone sits a single nucleotide away, making a read error possible. This sequence joins TRBV29-1 and TRBJ2-3, with D perhaps matching TRBD2 (5 bases). Germline CDR1 reads SQVTM; CDR2 reads ANQGSEA. The CDR3 extends over 13 amino acids. CDR3 nucleotides: TGCAGCGTTGAAGATCCTAGCACATATACGCAGTATTTT. Translation: CSVEDPSTYTQYF.

A remark on this clone: Only one base separates this from a far larger clonotype, so it likely reflects a read error. The chain employs TRBV6-5 and TRBJ2-4; D assignment may be TRBD1 or TRBD2 (6 bases each). Trimming removed 2 bases from V and 12 bases from J, with 14 bases in between. This CDR3 comprises 13 residues. Germline CDR1 reads MNHEY; CDR2 reads SVGAGI. In DNA form, the CDR3 reads TGTGCCAGCAGTTACCTATCGGGGGACACTCAGTACTTC. Translation gives CASSYLSGDTQYF.

About this clone itself: A far larger clone is one nucleotide away, so this likely arose from a read error. This chain links TRBV6-1 with TRBJ1-5; TRBD1 aligns across 7 bases. The V segment lost 6 bases and the J segment 6 bases; nucleotides outside the gene matches: 8. The CDR3 sequence is 14 residues long. Germline CDR1 and CDR2: MNHNS and SASEGT. CDR3 sequence: CASRLAGGLQPQHF. CDR3 nucleotides: TGTGCCAGCAGGTTGGCAGGGGGGCTTCAGCCCCAGCATTTT.

This chain uses TRBV18 with TRBJ1-1; D is possibly TRBD1 (6 bases). With 5 bases removed from V and 1 base from J, the gap between germline ends came to 11 bases. There are 14 residues in the CDR3. CDR1 and CDR2 from the germline V gene are KGHSH and LQKENI. The CDR3 nucleotides read TGTGCCAGCTCATCCAACAGGGAGAACACTGAAGCTTTCTTT. It specifies CASSSNRENTEAFF. Looking up the rest from reference TRBV18 and TRBJ1-1 gives the full variable domain: NAGVMQNPRHLVRRRGQEARLRCSPMKGHSHVYWYRQLPEEGLKFMVYLQKENIIDESGMPKERFSAEFPKEGPSILRIQQVVRGDSAAYFCASSSNRENTEAFFGQGTRLTVV.

This chain connects TRBV4-1 to TRBJ1-4; D not certain. Deletions cut 4 bases from V and 0 bases from J, with 15 bases between. CDR1 and CDR2 from the germline V gene are MGHRA and YSYEKL. CDR3 size: 17 residues. CDR3 protein: CASSPITRLATNEKLFF. CDR3 DNA: TGCGCCAGCAGCCCAATTACACGCCTTGCAACTAATGAAAAACTGTTTTTT.

The chain joins TRBV27 to TRBJ2-1; D possibly matches TRBD1 or TRBD2 (5 bases each). The CDR3 consists of 15 residues. The V end was cut by 6 bases, the J end by 0 bases, with 12 bases between. CDR1 and CDR2 (germline): MNHEY, SMNVEV (reference sequence). The CDR3 DNA reads TGTGCCAGCAGCACCGGGACGGTCTCCTACAATGAGCAGTTCTTC. This codes for CASSTGTVSYNEQFF.

About this clone: Given a far larger clone just one base away, this is likely a sequencing read error. The V and J genes are TRBV6-1 and TRBJ1-2, with D possibly TRBD1 on 5 matching bases. This CDR3 has 13 amino acids. Germline values: CDR1 MNHNS, CDR2 SASEGT. For the CDR3, the DNA is TGTGCCAGCAGTGAACAGGGTATCTATGGCTGCACCTTC. Its protein product is CASSEQGIYGCTF.

A note on this clone: A read error likely explains this, since a far larger clone differs by one base. Other DNA sequences in this sample translate to the same CDR3. The chain employs TRBV2 and TRBJ1-1; TRBD1 is a possible D gene (5 bases). V lost 6 bases and J 5 bases, leaving 13 bases between the germline ends. The germline gives CDR1 SNHLY, CDR2 FYNNEI. The CDR3 runs 13 residues. CDR3 in DNA: TGTGCCAGCAGCGTGGGGGGTGGGACTGAAGCTTTCTTT. Translating it yields CASSVGGGTEAFF.

As regards this clone: A single base is all that separates this from a far larger clone, so a read error is likely. This sample includes further DNA sequences coding for the same CDR3. This rearrangement joins TRBV5-6 to TRBJ1-2; D not certain. The V end was cut by 4 bases, the J end by 4 bases, with 11 bases between. The germline CDR1 and CDR2 sequences are SGHDT and YYEEEE. The CDR3 contains 13 residues. CDR3 in DNA: TGTGCCAGCAGCCCGCGGCAGATCTATGGCTACACCTTC. Translated: CASSPRQIYGYTF. Full variable domain (outside the CDR3, taken from reference TRBV5-6 and TRBJ1-2): DAGVTQSPTHLIKTRGQQVTLRCSPKSGHDTVSWYQQALGQGPQFIFQYYEEEERQRGNFPDRFSGHQFPNYSSELNVNALLLGDSALYLCASSPRQIYGYTFGSGTRLTVV.

V usage is TRBV4-1 and J usage is TRBJ1-5, with D possibly TRBD1 on 6 matching bases. V dropped 3 bases and J dropped 7 bases, with 13 bases sitting between them. The CDR3 runs 14 residues. CDR1 is MGHRA, CDR2 YSYEKL, per germline. The chain's CDR3 is CASSHRQARQPQHF. For the CDR3, the DNA is TGCGCCAGCAGCCATCGACAGGCTAGACAGCCCCAGCATTTT.

This clone was detected only once. This rearrangement joins TRBV28 to TRBJ2-5; possibly TRBD2 for D (6 bases). V dropped 6 bases and J dropped 4 bases, with 12 bases sitting between them. Germline assignment: CDR1 MDHEN and CDR2 SYDVKM. This CDR3 has 13 residues. CDR3 in amino acids: CASRGWGGETQYF. The CDR3 DNA follows: TGTGCCAGCAGGGGATGGGGAGGAGAGACCCAGTACTTC.

The genes are TRBV6-6 and TRBJ1-1; D is ambiguous. The CDR3 loop spans 16 amino acids. From germline, CDR1 is MNHNY and CDR2 SVGAGI (reference sequence). The germline V and J ends were trimmed by 6 bases and 1 base, with 18 bases remaining between them. DNA of the CDR3: TGTGCCAGCAGCCACTCGGGCGGAGGACCGAACACTGAAGCTTTCTTT. It translates to CASSHSGGGPNTEAFF.

The chain has TRBV7-9 and TRBJ2-7; weak D call: TRBD2 (5 bases). Trimming took 4 bases from V and 3 from J, leaving 16 bases between them. Per the germline V gene, CDR1 is SEHNR and CDR2 is FQNEAQ (reference sequence). There are 15 residues in the CDR3. Written as DNA, the CDR3 is TGTGCCAGCAGCTCACTAGACCCCGGGGACTACGAGCAGTACTTC. Its translation is CASSSLDPGDYEQYF.

The chain uses TRBV10-3 and TRBJ2-2; D gene uncertain. CDR1 is ENHRY and CDR2 is SYGVKD in the germline V gene. CDR3 length: 14 residues. V was clipped by 6 bases and J by 1 base, with 9 bases between them. The CDR3 DNA reads TGTGCCATCAGGCTAGTTCTGAACACCGGGGAGCTGTTTTTT. This gives the protein CAIRLVLNTGELFF.

The chain recombines TRBV11-2 with TRBJ2-3; no reliable D call. The CDR3 contains 14 residues. V was cut by 5 bases and J by 6 bases, with 15 bases left in between. From germline, CDR1 is SGHAT and CDR2 FQNNGV. CDR3 sequence reads: CASSARLSQDTQYF. CDR3 sequence (DNA): TGTGCCAGCAGCGCCCGACTCTCCCAGGATACGCAGTATTTT.

On this clone itself: With a much larger clone just one base away, this may be a read error. The chain links TRBV7-9 to TRBJ2-1; TRBD2 aligns across 9 bases. The CDR3 has 16 residues. CDR1 is SEHNR, CDR2 FQNEAQ, per germline (reference sequence). DNA for the CDR3: TGTGCCAGCAGCTTAGAGGGCGGGAGGGCCTACAATGGGCAGTTCTTC. It translates to CASSLEGGRAYNGQFF.

A note on this clone: It is likely a read error: a sequence one base away is far more abundant. The CDR3 carries no conserved terminal phenylalanine or tryptophan, so it likely arises from a read error. The V call is TRBV10-2, the J call TRBJ2-3, with D perhaps matching TRBD1 or TRBD2 (6 bases each). The CDR3 length is 14 residues. The V end was cut by 3 bases, the J end by 2 bases, with 9 bases between. Germline values: CDR1 WSHSY, CDR2 SAAADI. The chain's CDR3 is CASSDGGTTDTQYL. The CDR3 bases are TGCGCCAGCAGTGACGGGGGCACCACAGATACGCAGTATCTT.

CDR3 amino acids: CASSDSRKMDVYNEQFF. DNA of the CDR3: TGTGCCAGCAGTGACTCGAGGAAAATGGACGTTTACAATGAGCAGTTCTTC. V is TRBV6-4 and J is TRBJ2-1; D is unresolved. This CDR3 comprises 17 residues. Germline CDR1 MRHNA, CDR2 SNTAGT. V gave up 0 bases and J gave up 4 bases, with 16 bases separating them.